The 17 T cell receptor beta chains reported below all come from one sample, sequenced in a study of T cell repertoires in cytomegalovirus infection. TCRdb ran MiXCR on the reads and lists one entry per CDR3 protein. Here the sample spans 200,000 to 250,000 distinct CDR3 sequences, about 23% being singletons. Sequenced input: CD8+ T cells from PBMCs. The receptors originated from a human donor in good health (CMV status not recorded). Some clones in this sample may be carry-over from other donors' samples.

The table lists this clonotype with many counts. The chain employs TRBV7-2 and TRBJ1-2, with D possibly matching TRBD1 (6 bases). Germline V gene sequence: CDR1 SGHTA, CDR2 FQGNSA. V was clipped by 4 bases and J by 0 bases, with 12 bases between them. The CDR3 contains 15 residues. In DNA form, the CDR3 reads TGTGCCAGCAGCTCGACAGGATACTCTAACTATGGCTACACCTTC. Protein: CASSSTGYSNYGYTF.

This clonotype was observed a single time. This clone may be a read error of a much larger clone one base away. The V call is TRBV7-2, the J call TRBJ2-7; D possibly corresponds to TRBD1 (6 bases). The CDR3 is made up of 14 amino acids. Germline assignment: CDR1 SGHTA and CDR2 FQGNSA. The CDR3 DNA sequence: TGTGCCGGCAGCCTCCCAGGACAGACCTACGAGCAGTACTTC. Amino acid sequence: CAGSLPGQTYEQYF.

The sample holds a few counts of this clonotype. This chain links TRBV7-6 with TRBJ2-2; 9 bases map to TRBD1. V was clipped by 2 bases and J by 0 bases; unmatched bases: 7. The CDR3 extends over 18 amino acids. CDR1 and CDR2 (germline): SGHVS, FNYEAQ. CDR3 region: CASSLIRDRVSNTGELFF. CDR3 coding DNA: TGTGCCAGCAGCTTAATTCGGGACAGGGTTTCGAACACCGGGGAGCTGTTTTTT.

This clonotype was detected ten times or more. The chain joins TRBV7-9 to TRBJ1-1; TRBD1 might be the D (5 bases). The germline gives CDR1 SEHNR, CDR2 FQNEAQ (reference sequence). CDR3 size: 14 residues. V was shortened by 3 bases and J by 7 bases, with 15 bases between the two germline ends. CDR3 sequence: CASSFEGTGSEAFF. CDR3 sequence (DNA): TGTGCCAGCAGCTTTGAGGGGACCGGTAGTGAAGCTTTCTTT.

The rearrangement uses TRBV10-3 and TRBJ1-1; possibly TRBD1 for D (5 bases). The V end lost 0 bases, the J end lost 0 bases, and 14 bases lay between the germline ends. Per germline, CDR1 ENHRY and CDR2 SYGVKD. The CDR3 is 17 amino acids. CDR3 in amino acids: CAISESVQVVMNTEAFF. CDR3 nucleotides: TGTGCCATCAGTGAGTCGGTACAGGTCGTGATGAACACTGAAGCTTTCTTT.

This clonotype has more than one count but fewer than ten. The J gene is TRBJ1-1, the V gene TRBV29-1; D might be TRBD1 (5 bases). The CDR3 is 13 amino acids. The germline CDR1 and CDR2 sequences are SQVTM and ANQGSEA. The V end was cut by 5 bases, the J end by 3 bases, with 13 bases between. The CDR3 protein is CSVSGPRDTEAFF. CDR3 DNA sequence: TGCAGCGTTTCGGGACCGCGGGACACTGAAGCTTTCTTT. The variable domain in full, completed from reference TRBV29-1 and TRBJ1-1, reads SAVISQKPSRDICQRGTSLTIQCQVDSQVTMMFWYRQQPGQSLTLIATANQGSEATYESGFVIDKFPISRPNLTFSTLTVSNMSPEDSSIYLCSVSGPRDTEAFFGQGTRLTVV.

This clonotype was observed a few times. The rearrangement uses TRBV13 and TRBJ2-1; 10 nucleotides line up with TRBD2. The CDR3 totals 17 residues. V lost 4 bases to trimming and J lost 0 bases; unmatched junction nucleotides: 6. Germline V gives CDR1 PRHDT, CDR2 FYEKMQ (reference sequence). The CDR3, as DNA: TGTGCCAGCAGCTCGTCAGCGGGGGGGCTCTCCTACAATGAGCAGTTCTTC. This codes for CASSSSAGGLSYNEQFF. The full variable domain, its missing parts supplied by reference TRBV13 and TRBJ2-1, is AAGVIQSPRHLIKEKRETATLKCYPIPRHDTVYWYQQGPGQDPQFLISFYEKMQSDKGSIPDRFSAQQFSDYHSELNMSSLELGDSALYFCASSSSAGGLSYNEQFFGPGTRLTVL.

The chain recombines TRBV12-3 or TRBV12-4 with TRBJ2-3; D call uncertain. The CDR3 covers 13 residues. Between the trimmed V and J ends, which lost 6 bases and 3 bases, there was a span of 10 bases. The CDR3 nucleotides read TGTGCCAGCAGCCCCCCCTTGACAGATACGCAGTATTTT. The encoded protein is CASSPPLTDTQYF.

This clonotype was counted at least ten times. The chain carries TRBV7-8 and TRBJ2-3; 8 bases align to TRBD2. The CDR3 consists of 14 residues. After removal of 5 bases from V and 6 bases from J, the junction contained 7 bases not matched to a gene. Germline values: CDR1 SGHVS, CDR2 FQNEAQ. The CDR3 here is CASSVTGGLDTQYF. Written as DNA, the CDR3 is TGTGCCAGCAGCGTAACGGGGGGGCTGGATACGCAGTATTTT.

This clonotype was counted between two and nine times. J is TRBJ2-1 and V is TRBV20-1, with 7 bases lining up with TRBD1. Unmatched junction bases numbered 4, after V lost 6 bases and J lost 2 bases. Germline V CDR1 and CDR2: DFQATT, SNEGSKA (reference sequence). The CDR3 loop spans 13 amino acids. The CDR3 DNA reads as TGCAGTGCGGCAGGGGGTCCCTACAATGAGCAGTTCTTC. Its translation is CSAAGGPYNEQFF.

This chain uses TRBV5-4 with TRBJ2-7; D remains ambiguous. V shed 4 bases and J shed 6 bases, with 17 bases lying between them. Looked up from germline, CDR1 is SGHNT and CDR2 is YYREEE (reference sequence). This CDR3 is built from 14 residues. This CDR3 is CASSPPETNGEQYF. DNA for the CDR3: TGTGCCAGCAGCCCTCCCGAAACCAACGGCGAGCAGTACTTC.

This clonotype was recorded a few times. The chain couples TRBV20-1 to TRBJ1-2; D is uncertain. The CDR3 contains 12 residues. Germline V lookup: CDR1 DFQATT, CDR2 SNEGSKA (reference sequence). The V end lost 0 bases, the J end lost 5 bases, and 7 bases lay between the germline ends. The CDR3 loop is CSAREDLYGYTF. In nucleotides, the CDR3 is TGCAGTGCTAGAGAGGACCTGTATGGCTACACCTTC.

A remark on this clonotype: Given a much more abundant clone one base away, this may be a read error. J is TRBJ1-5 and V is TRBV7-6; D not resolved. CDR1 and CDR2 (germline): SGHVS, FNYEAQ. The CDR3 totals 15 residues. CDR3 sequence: CVSSLAATGGQPQHF. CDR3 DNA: TGTGTCAGCAGCTTAGCGGCCACGGGTGGCCAGCCCCAGCATTTT.

This chain's CDR3 is CASSVPQGPPGYTF. CDR3 DNA: TGTGCCAGCAGCGTTCCACAGGGCCCTCCTGGCTACACCTTC. The chain couples TRBV7-4 to TRBJ1-2, with a possible D match to TRBD1 (6 bases). Per the germline V gene, CDR1 is SGHVT and CDR2 is SQSDAQ. The CDR3 sequence is 14 residues long. The V and J ends lost 5 bases and 7 bases respectively, with 17 bases between them.

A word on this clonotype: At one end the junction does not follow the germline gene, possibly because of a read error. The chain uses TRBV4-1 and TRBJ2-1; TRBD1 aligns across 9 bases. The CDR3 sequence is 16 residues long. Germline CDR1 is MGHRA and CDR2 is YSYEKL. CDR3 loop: CASNQDRQGAYNEQFF. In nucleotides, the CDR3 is TGCGCCAGCAACCAAGATCGACAGGGGGCCTACAATGAGCAGTTCTTC.

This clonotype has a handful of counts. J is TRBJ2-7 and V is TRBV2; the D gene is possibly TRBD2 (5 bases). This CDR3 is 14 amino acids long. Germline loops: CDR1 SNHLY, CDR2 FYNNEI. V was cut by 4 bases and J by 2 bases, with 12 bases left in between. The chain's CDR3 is CASSADDYAYEQYF. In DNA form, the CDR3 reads TGTGCCAGCAGTGCAGATGACTACGCCTACGAGCAGTACTTC.

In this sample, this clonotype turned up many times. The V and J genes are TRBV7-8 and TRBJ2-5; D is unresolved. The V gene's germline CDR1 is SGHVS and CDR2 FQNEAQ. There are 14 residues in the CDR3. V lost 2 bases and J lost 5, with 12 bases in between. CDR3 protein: CASSLYLEWETQYF. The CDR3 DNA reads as TGTGCCAGCAGCTTATACCTCGAGTGGGAGACCCAGTACTTC. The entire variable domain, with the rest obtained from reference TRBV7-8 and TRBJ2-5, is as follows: GAGVSQSPRYKVAKRGQDVALRCDPISGHVSLFWYQQALGQGPEFLTYFQNEAQLDKSGLPSDRFFAERPEGSVSTLKIQRTQQEDSAVYLCASSLYLEWETQYFGPGTRLLVL.